The T cell receptor (beta chain) described here comes from a study of T cells in women clearing cervical HPV infection. The wider study: Case blood drawn at lesion detection; control blood after infection cleared.

About this clone itself: Coverage ceases 3 residues before the CDR3 finishes, and the germline J gene fills in the end.

Some clones are missing from TCRdb's copy, which holds only in-frame ones; the method was immunoSEQ multiplex PCR. The listing records 20,000 to 25,000 clones. Germline-derived CDR1 and CDR2 are SEHNR and FQNEAQ (reference sequence). V lost 4 bases, J lost 1 base, and 11 bases lay in between. The CDR3 length is 14 residues. The TCR was taken from a woman aged 18-69 years with a cervical HPV16 infection that either progressed to CIN3+ or cleared (not recorded which). J is TRBJ2-7 and V is TRBV7-9; D is possibly TRBD1 (5 bases). The sample consisted of blood buffy coat. Partial CDR3 DNA: TGTGCCAGCAGCTCCCGCCAGGGTTCCTACGAG. It specifies CASSSRQGSYE. Given in full, the CDR3 is CASSSRQGSYEQYF.